Below, one T cell receptor (beta chain) is given with its context. The antigen this receptor binds is unknown. No base quality values were provided; no much bigger clone lies one nucleotide off. The CDR3 goes from the cysteine to the phenylalanine over 16 residues. Only the CDR3 DNA is retained, 48 bases long and in frame from the first base. Trimming costs V 1 base and J 1 base, and their ends lie 10 bases apart. The germline V gene gives CDR1 as SGHVS and CDR2 as FQNEAQ. The data were obtained in a study of tumor T cells in aggressive B-cell lymphoma (dated by TCRdb to 2016 to 2017). The library was built by means of the immunoSEQ multiplex PCR assay. Imported from immuneACCESS, the table was reduced by TCRdb to in-frame sequences with V and J called. These copies leave out some clones; in studies compared against another copy, an unresolved V gene accounts for under half, and the cause of the remainder is not known. For this sample the table gives about 2,600 clones, of which 91% were detected only once. 4.5% to 6% of the sample lies in the top ten.

The specimen was tumor tissue. The chain is made from TRBV7-8 and TRBJ2-2; a tentative D call is TRBD1 (5 bases match). This sequence originates from an adult with diffuse large B cell lymphoma. The DNA sequence is TGTGCCAGCAGCTTAGTGTCCCAGGGGAACACCGGGGAGCTGTTTTTT. Translated, it gives CASSLVSQGNTGELFF. Reference TRBV7-8 and TRBJ2-2 genes cover what lies past the CDR3, so the full variable domain is GAGVSQSPRYKVAKRGQDVALRCDPISGHVSLFWYQQALGQGPEFLTYFQNEAQLDKSGLPSDRFFAERPEGSVSTLKIQRTQQEDSAVYLCASSLVSQGNTGELFFGEGSRLTVL.